Reported below is one TCR beta chain. The antigen it binds to is not known. Within one base of it there is no much larger clone, and no base qualities were kept. Trimming at the junction amounts to 4 bases on V and 0 bases on J, and the germline ends lie 19 bases apart. Via the germline V gene, CDR1 is MGHRA and CDR2 YSYEKL. The CDR3 runs 17 amino acids, cysteine and phenylalanine included. Only the CDR3 part of the read is kept: 51 bases, read in frame from the first base. TCRbeta CDR3 regions were sequenced with the immunoSEQ Assay. After extraction, genomic DNA underwent amplification by bias-controlled multiplex PCR, followed by high-throughput sequencing. As for the original processing: Collapsing and filtering of sequences were performed to quantify the absolute abundance of each unique TCRbeta CDR3 region. T cell fraction was estimated by normalization of TCRbeta template counts to usable DNA, with usable DNA being measured through amplification of reference genes present in all nucleated cells. Repertoire TCRs were annotated as SARS-CoV-2-specific when V gene, CDR3 amino acid sequence and J gene were exactly matched to a known reactive TCR set. The reference SARS-CoV-2 TCR set was derived from MIRA and filtered for enrichment in COVID-19-positive ImmuneCODE repertoires, a step that removed public or cross-reactive TCRs. Using the MIRA antigens, annotated TCRs were further analysed by specific ORF or by position within an ORF. Breadth was defined as the number of annotated unique rearrangements divided by the total number of unique productive rearrangements, and depth was defined as the summed frequency of the annotated unique rearrangements. Two-sided Wilcoxon rank-sum tests were used to compare TCR breadth between groups. Drawn from immuneACCESS, this table holds only the in-frame rearrangements with V and J called that TCRdb kept. Clones are partly lost; checked studies trace under half to an unresolved V gene and leave the rest unexplained. The DNA gave D and trimming, while V, J and clone size come from that table. The sample data list hundreds of thousands of clones, and approximately 84% of these were observed just once. The ten largest clones add up to 2.5% to 3.5% of the sample.

This record comes from a study of Ad26.COV2.S vaccination and SARS-CoV-2 variants (dated by TCRdb to 2020 to 2023). Study-wide context: Donors in the vaccine arm were drawn from COV1001, a multicentre, randomized, double-blind, placebo-controlled phase I-IIa trial testing Ad26.COV2.S in healthy adults. Ad26.COV2.S was given intramuscularly at 5x10^10 or 1x10^11 viral particles, as a single shot or as two shots 56 days apart. Sequencing of the TCRbeta repertoire served to evaluate the specificity and breadth of SARS-CoV-2-reactive T cell receptors following Ad26.COV2.S vaccination. A total of some 30 samples were included in the TCR-sequenced set, comprising roughly 19 Ad26.COV2.S vaccine recipients, 5 placebo recipients and 8 SARS-CoV-2 convalescent individuals. Trial participants were randomized into five groups of five: low-dose or high-dose Ad26.COV2.S given once or twice, or placebo on both occasions. Blinding of investigators to trial group allocation was maintained during experiments and outcome assessment. On the study overall, not on this receptor specifically: According to the authors, total T cell responses may have been underestimated by the TCR breadth and depth analyses. The study was not powered for comparison of responses between vaccine doses or regimens. Ad26.COV2.S recipients had higher spike-specific TCR breadth than placebo recipients (P = 0.0014). After vaccination, spike-specific CD8+ and CD4+ T cell responses were reported to show substantial breadth. Non-spike TCR breadth was comparable between vaccine and placebo recipients, consistent with the vaccine containing only spike.

The treatment or condition label corresponds to: about 20 received Ad26.COV2.S at low or high dose, single or two shots; a few received placebo; per-sample allocation not given. Repertoires of vaccine and placebo recipients were sequenced from samples collected on day 63 after the first injection. In Cohort 1b, roughly 25 adults aged 18-55 years were enrolled at a single site in Boston, USA, between 29 July and 7 August 2020. As a vaccine, Ad26.COV2.S was a replication-incompetent adenovirus type 26 vector that expressed a prefusion-stabilized SARS-CoV-2 spike protein derived from the original Wuhan strain.

The chain joins TRBV4-1 to TRBJ2-7; TRBD1 is a weak D gene call, 5 bases matching. The sequencing used peripheral blood, collected in a trial of Ad26.COV2.S vaccine versus placebo. This receptor was obtained from a person aged 18-60 years who received the Ad26.COV2.S COVID-19 vaccine or a placebo. The CDR3 has the sequence CASSRSSDTWSSYEQYF. The nucleotides read TGCGCCAGCAGCCGGTCATCGGACACCTGGAGCTCCTACGAGCAGTACTTC.